This T cell receptor beta chain was recorded in a study of T cells in Graves' hyperthyroidism and ophthalmopathy (dated by TCRdb to about 2019). Regarding the research as a whole: Peripheral blood was collected at initial diagnosis, before any treatment. To identify TCR V-J signatures that set the groups apart, the researchers used a discovery cohort of about a hundred patients, made up of 40 to 45 with Graves' ophthalmopathy and some 60 with stable Graves' hyperthyroidism. The 75 to 100 discovery patients were divided at random into training and test sets in a 7:3 ratio. In addition, the study compared T-cell repertoires in thyroid tissue and in blood from six Graves' hyperthyroidism patients. Following sampling, methimazole starting at 30 mg daily was given to hyperthyroidism patients, and high-dose intravenous methylprednisolone was given to ophthalmopathy patients. Prospective prediction of ophthalmopathy was tested in an independent validation cohort consisting of 18 to 20 hyperthyroidism patients and more than 15 patients who later progressed to ophthalmopathy. According to the paper, TCR Vbeta CDR3 sequencing was carried out on about 140 peripheral blood samples, which came from fewer than 50 ophthalmopathy, around 74 hyperthyroidism and roughly 17 progressor patients.

The TCR beta CDR3 regions were amplified from RNA transcripts. The first round of RT-PCR for the TCR CDR3 was performed with the HTBI primer set and the Qiagen OneStep RT-PCR kit. Libraries were constructed in a second round of multiplex PCR, after which size selection and purification were performed. Libraries were sequenced paired-end with 100 bp reads on an Illumina HiSeq2000. The authors processed their data as follows. SOAPnuke was used to process the raw data, throwing out any read that contained adapters or uncalled bases, had a mean Phred below 15, or lacked an exact constant-primer or identifier match. COPE v1.2.5 was used to merge the high-quality paired reads, and each unique nucleotide sequence was defined as a clonotype. MiTCR v1.1 was used to align clonotypes to the IMGT TRBV, TRBD and TRBJ reference segments. Analysis was restricted to V-J combinations with a frequency above 0.0001, which covered 99.2% of repertoires. The TCS score was defined as F50 (clonal expansion) divided by E x V (chaos), with BLOSUM62-based TCRdist calculated between CDR3 peptides within each V-J. Welch's t-statistics and random forest reduced fewer than 600 V-J features to 10 to 15, which were used in a naive Bayes classifier (R e1071). Through fastp at Q25 and MiXCR, TCRdb rebuilt clones from the public reads, retaining in-frame beta chains. Merged by CDR3 protein, the rows form single entries marked with the most common genes and DNA. The V and J calls were determined by TCRdb, not by the authors. The sample has roughly 740,000 distinct CDR3 sequences on record, less than 20% of them singletons. Of the sample, around 7.7% is held by the ten largest clones.

Stable Graves' hyperthyroidism was defined as the absence of progression to ophthalmopathy over 18 months of follow-up. The hyperthyroidism patients were between 18 and 65 years old and newly diagnosed, with a disease duration of less than 2 months. Exclusion was applied to patients with uncontrolled infections, other autoimmune diseases, pregnancy or lactation. Clinical symptoms, serum thyroxine and TRAb, thyroid ultrasound, and orbital computed tomography formed the basis for the diagnoses. Ficoll-Paque density gradient centrifugation was used to isolate PBMCs from 8.5 to 10 ml of fresh peripheral blood. Trizol reagent was used to extract total RNA, and RNA quality was then checked on an Agilent 2100 Bioanalyzer. In this sample, this clonotype turned up many times. The clone's antigen remains unknown. Base qualities were left out, and no much larger clone turns up one base away. The investigation overall reported the following: A 13 V-J signature model separated ophthalmopathy from stable hyperthyroidism, with approximately 87% sensitivity and about 81% specificity in cross-validation and 80%/75% in testing. Most expanded thyroid clonotypes (frequency above 0.001) were also found in blood, which suggests that blood repertoires may mirror thyroid immune responses. Sample size was not statistically predetermined, and investigators were not blinded to group allocation. In validation, progression to ophthalmopathy was predicted by the model with almost 71% sensitivity and approximately 78% specificity, a median of about 6.8 months before onset.

From its cysteine to its phenylalanine, the CDR3 spans 16 amino acids. Just CDR3 DNA is preserved here, 48 bases in frame from base 1. CDR1 and CDR2 (MNHNY, SVGAGI) derive from the germline V gene (reference sequence). For this chain, trimming is 0 bases at the V end and 4 bases at the J end, and the number of junction bases without a gene match is 3. This clonotype was sampled from a man younger than 35 with Graves' hyperthyroidism. The material sequenced was blood. The chain couples TRBV6-6 to TRBJ2-2; TRBD2 lines up with 9 middle nucleotides. The DNA reads as follows: TGTGCCAGCAGTTACTCTGCTAGCGGGATCACCGGGGAGCTGTTTTTT. This codes for CASSYSASGITGELFF.